This is a list of T cell receptor beta chains from one sample in a study of OX40 agonist ivuxolimab in advanced cancers. TCRdb keeps only in-frame clones here, not all; method: immunoSEQ multiplex PCR. The sample comprises over 55,000 clones, about 80% of which are singletons, and approximately 0.63% rests with the top ten. This specimen consisted of CD4+ or CD8+ T cells sorted from blood, obtained in a trial of the OX40 agonist ivuxolimab. These receptors came from an adult with an advanced solid tumor such as melanoma, head and neck, liver or kidney cancer. The CDR3 runs from the conserved cysteine through the conserved F or W. D genes are given only for firm matches. A row's size may be missing; if present it is once, few, many or a size class.

TRBJ2-6	16	NA	TRBV25-1	NA	CASSASLRPGANVLTF	TGTGCCAGCAGCGCTAGTCTTAGGCCTGGGGCCAACGTCCTGACTTTC
TRBJ2-3	12	NA	TRBV29-1	NA	CSVGDGSDTQYF	TGCAGCGTTGGTGATGGCTCAGATACGCAGTATTTT
TRBJ2-2	15	TRBD2	TRBV2	NA	CASRDQGLAQGELFF	TGTGCCAGCAGGGACCAGGGACTAGCTCAGGGGGAGCTGTTTTTT
TRBJ1-3	14	TRBD1	TRBV13	NA	CASSLGDRVNTIYF	TGTGCCAGCAGCTTAGGGGACAGGGTTAACACCATATATTTT
TRBJ1-3	15	NA	TRBV5-5	medium-sized	CASSLSHLTGNTIYF	TGTGCCAGCAGCTTGTCCCATTTAACCGGAAACACCATATATTTT
TRBJ2-6	16	NA	TRBV11-3	NA	CASSLEGGTGANVLTF	TGTGCCAGCAGCTTAGAAGGGGGGACTGGGGCCAACGTCCTGACTTTC
TRBJ2-3	16	TRBD2	TRBV4-1	NA	CASSPSGGGGTDTQYF	TGCGCCAGCAGCCCAAGCGGGGGGGGAGGCACAGATACGCAGTATTTT
TRBJ1-1	14	TRBD1	TRBV4-1	NA	CASRKPTGKTEAFF	TGCGCCAGCAGAAAACCGACAGGGAAGACTGAAGCTTTCTTT
TRBJ2-5	14	TRBD2	TRBV10-3	few	CAGGAGGSMETQYF	TGTGCCGGGGGAGCGGGAGGGAGTATGGAGACCCAGTACTTC
TRBJ1-2	14	NA	TRBV15	NA	CATSRDGQNYGYTF	TGTGCCACCAGCAGAGATGGACAGAACTATGGCTACACCTTC
TRBJ2-1	15	NA	TRBV5-1	NA	CASSLGLESSNEQFF	TGCGCCAGCAGCTTGGGACTAGAAAGCTCCAATGAGCAGTTCTTC
TRBJ1-1	13	TRBD1	TRBV6-4	NA	CASSSGQGLQAFF	TGTGCCAGCAGTTCGGGACAGGGCCTCCAAGCTTTCTTT
TRBJ1-2	14	NA	TRBV2	once	CASSDGRRVGGYTF	TGTGCCAGCAGTGACGGCAGGCGGGTCGGTGGCTACACCTTC
TRBJ2-3	18	TRBD2	TRBV27	NA	CASSFRLAGGRYTDTQYF	TGTGCCAGCAGTTTTCGACTAGCGGGGGGGCGTTACACAGATACGCAGTATTTT
TRBJ1-2	14	NA	TRBV2	NA	CASSLEGESYGYTF	TGTGCCAGCAGTCTGGAGGGTGAGTCCTATGGCTACACCTTC
TRBJ1-3	15	NA	TRBV29-1	NA	CSVVAQGSSGNTIYF	TGCAGCGTTGTGGCCCAGGGCTCCTCTGGAAACACCATATATTTT
TRBJ2-3	13	NA	TRBV29-1	once	CSVAEVPGSTQYF	TGCAGCGTTGCCGAAGTGCCGGGGAGCACGCAGTATTTT
TRBJ2-7	15	TRBD1	TRBV5-4	NA	CASSPDRVPYYEQYF	TGTGCCAGCAGCCCGGACAGGGTTCCGTATTACGAGCAGTACTTC
TRBJ1-2	14	TRBD1	TRBV19	once	CASISDRGVDGYTF	TGTGCCAGTATCTCGGACAGGGGCGTGGATGGCTACACCTTC
TRBJ1-2	12	NA	TRBV18	NA	CASSPALGGYTF	TGTGCCAGCTCACCAGCCCTGGGGGGCTACACCTTC
TRBJ2-5	13	TRBD1	TRBV5-6	NA	CASSRTGEETQYF	TGTGCCAGCAGCCGGACAGGAGAAGAGACCCAGTACTTC
TRBJ2-6	17	TRBD2	TRBV2	few	CASSAGLDFAGANVLTF	TGTGCCAGCAGTGCGGGACTAGACTTTGCCGGGGCCAACGTCCTGACTTTC
TRBJ2-2	13	NA	TRBV2	NA	CASSSENTGELFF	TGTGCCAGCAGTAGTGAGAACACCGGGGAGCTGTTTTTT
TRBJ2-1	15	TRBD2	TRBV6-1	NA	CASRSSGGYYNEQFF	TGTGCCAGCAGATCTAGCGGGGGATATTACAATGAGCAGTTCTTC
TRBJ1-1	17	TRBD1	TRBV14	NA	CASSQEWRGGWNTEAFF	TGTGCCAGCAGCCAAGAGTGGAGAGGGGGCTGGAACACTGAAGCTTTCTTT
TRBJ2-1	16	TRBD1	TRBV5-1	few	CASRYQGAGSYNEQFF	TGCGCCAGCAGATACCAGGGGGCAGGGTCCTACAATGAGCAGTTCTTC
TRBJ1-1	11	NA	TRBV20-1	medium-sized	CSATRTEEGFF	TGCAGTGCTACAAGGACAGAGGAGGGTTTCTTT
TRBJ2-3	16	TRBD2	TRBV5-1	NA	CASSPGLAGLTDTQYF	TGCGCCAGCAGCCCGGGACTAGCGGGACTCACAGATACGCAGTATTTT
TRBJ1-1	15	NA	TRBV10-3	NA	CAISESEGRWTEAFF	TGTGCCATCAGTGAGTCTGAGGGAAGGTGGACTGAAGCTTTCTTT
TRBJ1-1	15	NA	TRBV2	NA	CASSAQQSMNTEAFF	TGTGCCAGCAGTGCTCAGCAAAGCATGAACACTGAAGCTTTCTTT
TRBJ2-3	16	NA	TRBV30	NA	CAWSVRGFWFADTQYF	TGTGCCTGGAGTGTACGGGGCTTTTGGTTCGCAGATACGCAGTATTTT
TRBJ2-7	14	TRBD1	TRBV10-1	NA	CASSESGQRGEQYF	TGCGCCAGCAGTGAGTCGGGACAGCGAGGCGAGCAGTACTTC
TRBJ2-2	15	NA	TRBV7-9	NA	CASSRLGAHTGELFF	TGTGCCAGCAGCCGTTTGGGGGCTCACACCGGGGAGCTGTTTTTT
TRBJ1-6	14	NA	TRBV18	NA	CASSRNGGETPLHF	TGTGCCAGCTCACGGAACGGGGGCGAGACACCCCTCCACTTT
TRBJ2-7	14	NA	TRBV4-1	NA	CASSQDERAFWQYF	TGCGCCAGCAGCCAAGATGAGAGGGCGTTCTGGCAGTACTTC
TRBJ1-2	15	NA	TRBV5-1	NA	CASSLASGTNYGYTF	TGCGCCAGCAGCTTGGCCTCAGGAACTAACTATGGCTACACCTTC
TRBJ1-6	10	NA	TRBV19	NA	CASIFSPLHF	TGTGCCAGTATTTTCTCACCCCTCCACTTT
TRBJ1-3	13	NA	TRBV2	NA	CASSSASGNTIYF	TGTGCCAGCAGTTCAGCTTCTGGAAACACCATATATTTT
TRBJ2-5	15	NA	TRBV11-2	NA	CASSPLRGTQETQYF	TGTGCCAGCAGCCCCCTTCGCGGGACACAAGAGACCCAGTACTTC
TRBJ2-5	16	TRBD2	TRBV19	NA	CASSTQLAGVKETQYF	TGTGCCAGTAGTACCCAACTAGCGGGGGTTAAAGAGACCCAGTACTTC
TRBJ1-2	14	NA	TRBV6-5	NA	CASNSGVANYGYTF	TGTGCCAGCAACTCAGGGGTGGCTAACTATGGCTACACCTTC
TRBJ2-1	15	TRBD2	TRBV6-4	NA	CASKPLAGGRGEQFF	TGTGCCAGCAAGCCCCTAGCGGGAGGGCGTGGGGAGCAGTTCTTC
TRBJ1-2	16	NA	TRBV5-1	NA	CASSLDGVAWNYGYTF	TGCGCCAGCAGCTTGGATGGGGTAGCTTGGAACTATGGCTACACCTTC
TRBJ2-2	15	NA	TRBV6-5	NA	CASSWRGTHTGELFF	TGTGCCAGCAGCTGGAGGGGGACCCACACCGGGGAGCTGTTTTTT
TRBJ1-1	12	TRBD1	TRBV19	NA	CASRHGQGRAFF	TGTGCCAGTAGGCACGGACAGGGGCGGGCTTTCTTT
TRBJ2-7	15	NA	TRBV10-3	NA	CAISEYSGSSYEQYF	TGTGCCATCAGTGAGTATAGCGGTAGCTCCTACGAGCAGTACTTC
TRBJ1-1	14	NA	TRBV7-2	few	CASSLEEARLEAFF	TGTGCCAGCAGCTTAGAGGAGGCGCGGCTAGAAGCTTTCTTT
TRBJ2-1	20	TRBD2	TRBV7-2	NA	CASSLAPPSGRAIFRNEQFF	TGTGCCAGCAGCTTAGCCCCACCGAGCGGGAGGGCCATCTTTAGGAATGAGCAGTTCTTC
TRBJ2-2	15	NA	TRBV19	once	CASIEGNANTGELFF	TGTGCCAGTATTGAGGGGAACGCGAACACCGGGGAGCTGTTTTTT
TRBJ1-2	14	NA	TRBV7-8	NA	CASSPTDGYYGYTF	TGTGCCAGCAGCCCAACGGACGGCTACTATGGCTACACCTTC
TRBJ1-2	16	NA	TRBV6-1	NA	CASSEAQKWGRSGYTF	TGTGCCAGCAGTGAAGCCCAAAAGTGGGGGCGAAGTGGCTACACCTTC
TRBJ1-2	15	NA	TRBV18	NA	CASSPRTDFNYGYTF	TGTGCCAGCTCACCGAGGACAGATTTTAACTATGGCTACACCTTC
TRBJ2-3	20	TRBD2	TRBV27	once	CASSLLVAGGPGSSTDTQYF	TGTGCCAGCAGTTTATTGGTAGCGGGGGGGCCGGGGTCTAGCACAGATACGCAGTATTTT
TRBJ1-5	15	TRBD1	TRBV4-1	NA	CASSQDGGGTGPQHF	TGCGCCAGCAGCCAAGATGGAGGGGGCACGGGCCCCCAGCATTTT
TRBJ2-1	17	TRBD2	TRBV19	NA	CASSPGTSGRSNNEQFF	TGTGCCAGTAGTCCCGGGACTAGCGGGAGGAGCAACAATGAGCAGTTCTTC
TRBJ2-3	14	NA	TRBV5-1	NA	CASSWQPSEDTQYF	TGCGCCAGCAGCTGGCAGCCTAGCGAAGATACGCAGTATTTT
TRBJ2-7	16	NA	TRBV5-1	NA	CASSLVPQGSAYEQYF	TGCGCCAGCAGCTTGGTTCCCCAGGGGAGCGCCTACGAGCAGTACTTC
TRBJ1-6	15	NA	TRBV25-1	few	CASSEFQVPNSPLHF	TGTGCCAGCAGTGAATTTCAGGTTCCAAATTCACCCCTCCACTTT
TRBJ2-1	15	NA	TRBV5-1	once	CASSLDRLAARGQFF	TGCGCCAGCAGCTTGGATCGGTTGGCGGCTAGGGGGCAGTTCTTC